This TCR beta chain is drawn from a study of blood T cell repertoires in COVID-19. TCRdb's copy holds only in-frame clones and misses some; the assay was immunoSEQ multiplex PCR. The top ten hold around 8.4% of the sample, which has tens of thousands of clones, approximately 92% seen once. The specimen was peripheral blood. The receptor comes from an elderly woman with active COVID-19.

The CDR3 here is CASSVALWTGHQETQYF. The CDR3 region has the DNA TGTGCCAGCAGCGTAGCCCTCTGGACAGGGCACCAAGAGACCCAGTACTTC. This rearrangement joins TRBV9 to TRBJ2-5; 8 bases line up with TRBD1. The CDR3 spans 17 residues. V was clipped by 0 bases and J by 0 bases; unmatched bases: 7. In germline, CDR1 is SGDLS, CDR2 YYNGEE.